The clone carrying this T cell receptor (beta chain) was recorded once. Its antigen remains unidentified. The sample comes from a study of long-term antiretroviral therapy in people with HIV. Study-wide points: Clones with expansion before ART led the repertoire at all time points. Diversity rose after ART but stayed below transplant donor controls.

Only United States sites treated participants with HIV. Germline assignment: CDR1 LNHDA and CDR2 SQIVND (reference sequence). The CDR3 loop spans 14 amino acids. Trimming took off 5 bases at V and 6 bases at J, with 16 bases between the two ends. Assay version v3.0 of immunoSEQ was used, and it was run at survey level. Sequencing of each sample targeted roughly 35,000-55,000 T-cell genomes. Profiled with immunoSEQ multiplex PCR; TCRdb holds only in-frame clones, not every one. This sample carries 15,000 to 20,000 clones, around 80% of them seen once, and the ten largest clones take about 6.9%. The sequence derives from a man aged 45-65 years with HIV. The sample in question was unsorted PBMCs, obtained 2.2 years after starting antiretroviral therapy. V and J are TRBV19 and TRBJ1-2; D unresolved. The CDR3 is CASSSFLDSHGYTF. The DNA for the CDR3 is TGTGCCAGTAGTTCCTTTCTGGACTCTCATGGCTACACCTTC.